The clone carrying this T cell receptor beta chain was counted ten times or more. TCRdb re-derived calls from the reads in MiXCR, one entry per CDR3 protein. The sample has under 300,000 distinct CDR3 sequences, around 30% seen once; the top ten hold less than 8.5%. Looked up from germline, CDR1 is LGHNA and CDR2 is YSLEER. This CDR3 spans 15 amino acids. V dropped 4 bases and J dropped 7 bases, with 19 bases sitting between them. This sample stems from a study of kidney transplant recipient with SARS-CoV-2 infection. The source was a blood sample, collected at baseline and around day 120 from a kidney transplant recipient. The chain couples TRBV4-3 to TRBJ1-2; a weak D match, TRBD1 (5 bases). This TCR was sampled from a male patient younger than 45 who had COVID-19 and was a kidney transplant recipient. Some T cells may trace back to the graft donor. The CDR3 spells CASSPTEGRDSGYTF. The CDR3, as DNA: TGCGCCAGCAGCCCCACCGAGGGCAGGGATAGTGGCTACACCTTC.